Presented here are 26 T cell receptor beta chains from one specimen sequenced in a study of cytomegalovirus exposure and HLA in healthy donors. Vbeta (60) and Jbeta (13) primers were used in the PCR. Measured with immunoSEQ multiplex PCR; TCRdb has only the in-frame clones, and not every one. The table lists about 150,000 clones, about 71% of them singletons. Sequencing used PBMCs. The source is a woman aged 60-75 years in good health and CMV-seropositive.

This sequence joins TRBV2 and TRBJ2-2, with 8 bases aligning to TRBD1. Germline assignment: CDR1 SNHLY and CDR2 FYNNEI. V lost 1 base to trimming and J lost 2 bases; unmatched junction nucleotides: 3. The CDR3 runs to 16 residues. The CDR3 loop reads CASSEGQGPNTGELFF. CDR3 coding DNA: TGTGCCAGCAGTGAAGGACAGGGGCCAAACACCGGGGAGCTGTTTTTT.

This chain links TRBV6-6 with TRBJ1-1; D call uncertain. CDR3 length equals 12 residues. Trimming shortened V by 7 bases and J by 5 bases, and 11 bases separated the two germline ends. Per germline, CDR1 MNHNY and CDR2 SVGAGI (reference sequence). CDR3 DNA: TGTGCCAGCAATCAGTTAACGACTGAAGCTTTCTTT. This encodes CASNQLTTEAFF.

This chain connects TRBV5-4 to TRBJ2-3, with 11 nucleotides matching TRBD1. V was clipped by 4 bases and J by 0 bases; unmatched bases: 1. The germline gives CDR1 SGHNT, CDR2 YYREEE (reference sequence). CDR3 size: 15 residues. CDR3 nucleotides: TGTGCCAGCAGCGGACAGGGGGCTAGCACAGATACGCAGTATTTT. This sequence encodes CASSGQGASTDTQYF. The whole variable domain, remainder taken from reference TRBV5-4 and TRBJ2-3, is ETGVTQSPTHLIKTRGQQVTLRCSSQSGHNTVSWYQQALGQGPQFIFQYYREEENGRGNFPPRFSGLQFPNYSSELNVNALELDDSALYLCASSGQGASTDTQYFGPGTRLTVL.

The genes are TRBV5-1 and TRBJ1-4; 10 bases agree with TRBD1. The CDR3 consists of 14 residues. V was pared by 4 bases and J by 6 bases, with 3 bases of the junction left unmatched. Germline V gene lookup returns CDR1 SGHRS and CDR2 YFSETQ. The CDR3 DNA reads TGCGCCAGCAGCACGACAGGGGGCGATGAAAAACTGTTTTTT. Translated, it gives CASSTTGGDEKLFF. Variable domain in full (rest from reference TRBV5-1 and TRBJ1-4): KAGVTQTPRYLIKTRGQQVTLSCSPISGHRSVSWYQQTPGQGLQFLFEYFSETQRNKGNFPGRFSGRQFSNSRSEMNVSTLELGDSALYLCASSTTGGDEKLFFGSGTQLSVL.

The chain uses TRBV21-1 and TRBJ2-5; the table's D call TRBD1 went unverified against the DNA. TRBV21-1 is recorded as a pseudogene. The length of the CDR3 is 17 residues. The DNA for the CDR3 is TGTGCCAGCAGCAAAGAGATGGGACAGGGAGATGGCGAGACCCAGTACTTC. Its protein product is CASSKEMGQGDGETQYF.

This chain links TRBV6-1 with TRBJ1-1; unclear D gene. V was shortened by 3 bases and J by 5 bases, with 10 bases between the two germline ends. This CDR3 has 13 residues. Germline V gives CDR1 MNHNS, CDR2 SASEGT. CDR3 sequence (DNA): TGTGCCAGCAGTGAGCGCAGAGGGACTGAAGCTTTCTTT. Amino acids: CASSERRGTEAFF.

This chain uses TRBV11-3 with TRBJ2-1, with 7 bases that match TRBD2. CDR1 is SGHNT and CDR2 is YENEEA in the germline V gene. This CDR3 contains 13 residues. J gave up 15 bases and V 5 bases, and 13 bases lay outside the gene matches. CDR3: CASSPTGAGVSFF. The CDR3 region has the DNA TGTGCCAGCAGCCCTACTGGGGCGGGGGTTTCGTTCTTC. The entire variable domain, with the rest obtained from reference TRBV11-3 and TRBJ2-1, is as follows: EAGVVQSPRYKIIEKKQPVAFWCNPISGHNTLYWYLQNLGQGPELLIRYENEEAVDDSQLPKDRFSAERLKGVDSTLKIQPAELGDSAVYLCASSPTGAGVSFFGPGTRLTVL.

The chain links TRBV28 to TRBJ1-5; no clear D. Germline V gene sequence: CDR1 MDHEN, CDR2 SYDVKM. CDR3 size: 12 residues. Deletions cut 6 bases from V and 2 bases from J, with 5 bases between. The CDR3 sequence: CASRPGNQPQHF. CDR3 DNA: TGTGCCAGCAGGCCGGGCAATCAGCCCCAGCATTTT.

In its sample, this clone was seen a few times. The chain employs TRBV5-1 and TRBJ1-2; possible D gene TRBD1, 5 bases. The V end lost 0 bases, the J end lost 4 bases, and 13 bases lay between the germline ends. Germline V gives CDR1 SGHRS, CDR2 YFSETQ. The CDR3 spans 15 residues. The CDR3 sequence is CASSLEGAAGYGYTF. CDR3 in DNA: TGCGCCAGCAGCTTGGAAGGGGCGGCCGGCTATGGCTACACCTTC.

The chain employs TRBV20-1 and TRBJ1-2; the D gene is possibly TRBD1 (6 bases). Germline CDR1 DFQATT, CDR2 SNEGSKA (reference sequence). Deletions cut 7 bases from V and 8 bases from J, with 14 bases between. This CDR3 spans 11 amino acids. The CDR3 protein is CSGAPQGGYTF. The CDR3 coding sequence is TGCAGTGGGGCCCCACAGGGCGGCTACACCTTC.

The chain is built from TRBV28 and TRBJ1-1; D gene uncertain. V was trimmed by 5 bases and J by 1 base, leaving 8 bases between them. Germline V gene lookup returns CDR1 MDHEN and CDR2 SYDVKM. This CDR3 has 13 residues. The CDR3 reads CASSPQENTEAFF. In nucleotides, the CDR3 is TGTGCCAGCAGTCCTCAGGAGAACACTGAAGCTTTCTTT.

The rearrangement joins TRBV7-6 to TRBJ2-7, with D possibly matching TRBD1 (6 bases). The CDR3 is made up of 14 amino acids. The germline V and J ends were trimmed by 3 bases and 5 bases, with 14 bases remaining between them. Germline V gives CDR1 SGHVS, CDR2 FNYEAQ. As DNA, the CDR3 is TGTGCCAGCAGCTTGGTGGCAGGGGAAGACGAGCAGTACTTC. It codes for CASSLVAGEDEQYF.

V is TRBV6-1 and J is TRBJ1-2; D gene ambiguous. The germline V gene encodes CDR1 MNHNS and CDR2 SASEGT. Trimming shortened V by 6 bases and J by 5 bases, and 13 bases separated the two germline ends. The CDR3 has 13 residues. The CDR3 is CASRTSTVYGYTF. CDR3 coding DNA: TGTGCCAGCAGAACATCGACTGTATATGGCTACACCTTC.

This clone occurred a few times. This sequence joins TRBV28 and TRBJ2-3; weak D call: TRBD2 (7 bases). V dropped 2 bases and J dropped 4 bases, with 13 bases sitting between them. The CDR3 length is 15 residues. The germline V gene encodes CDR1 MDHEN and CDR2 SYDVKM. The DNA of the CDR3 is TGTGCCAGCAGTTTAGCGGGGGCTCTGTCAGATACGCAGTATTTT. Amino acids: CASSLAGALSDTQYF.

J is TRBJ2-6 and V is TRBV5-6, with D perhaps TRBD2 (7 bases). The germline CDR1 and CDR2 sequences are SGHDT and YYEEEE. The V end was cut by 0 bases, the J end by 1 base, with 11 bases between. This CDR3 is 17 amino acids long. CDR3 nucleotides: TGTGCCAGCAGCTTGGCCGGGGGGCGATCTGGGGCCAACGTCCTGACTTTC. Translation gives CASSLAGGRSGANVLTF.

The CDR3 DNA reads TGTGCCAGTAGGCGGGGACAGGGGGTGTACACTGAAGCTTTCTTT. Its protein product is CASRRGQGVYTEAFF. The rearrangement uses TRBV19 and TRBJ1-1, with 11 positions matching TRBD1. Germline V CDR1 and CDR2: LNHDA, SQIVND (reference sequence). The V gene end was trimmed by 6 bases and the J gene end by 3 bases; junction bases not matched to a gene: 6. The CDR3 covers 15 residues.

The chain employs TRBV5-1 and TRBJ1-1; D might be TRBD1 (6 bases). Germline V gives CDR1 SGHRS, CDR2 YFSETQ. Deletions cut 5 bases from V and 3 bases from J, with 17 bases between. This CDR3 has 15 residues. CDR3 DNA sequence: TGCGCCAGCAGTTATACAGGGAGGGGGGACACTGAAGCTTTCTTT. This translates into CASSYTGRGDTEAFF.

The V and J genes are TRBV9 and TRBJ2-5; TRBD2 is a possible D gene (6 bases). CDR3 size: 19 residues. The ends were cut back, 3 bases at V and 1 base at J, with 25 bases in the middle. Germline lookup yields CDR1 SGDLS and CDR2 YYNGEE. The chain's CDR3 is CASSASKNSWRALQETQYF. CDR3 nucleotide sequence: TGTGCCAGCAGCGCAAGCAAGAACAGCTGGAGGGCCCTCCAAGAGACCCAGTACTTC.

This chain connects TRBV9 to TRBJ1-1; TRBD1 might be the D (5 bases). V was clipped by 4 bases and J by 1 base, with 14 bases between them. The CDR3 is 15 amino acids. Per the germline V gene, CDR1 is SGDLS and CDR2 is YYNGEE. The CDR3 nucleotides read TGTGCCAGCAGCACCCAGGGTATCCCGAACACTGAAGCTTTCTTT. This codes for CASSTQGIPNTEAFF.

The chain combines TRBV6-5 with TRBJ1-2, with D hard to call. This CDR3 is 14 amino acids long. V lost 6 bases and J 2 bases, leaving 13 bases between the germline ends. Germline V gene data show CDR1 as MNHEY and CDR2 as SVGAGI. The chain's CDR3 is CASRRPEGNYGYTF. CDR3 DNA: TGTGCCAGCAGACGACCTGAGGGCAACTATGGCTACACCTTC.

CDR3 sequence: CASTPQRASYTF. The CDR3 DNA is TGTGCCAGCACCCCACAGAGGGCCAGCTACACCTTC. The gene calls are TRBV28 and TRBJ1-2; D gene unclear. This CDR3 region has 12 residues. Trimming pared 7 bases from V and 9 bases from J, leaving 15 bases between. CDR1 is MDHEN and CDR2 is SYDVKM in the germline V gene.

This chain links TRBV29-1 with TRBJ1-3, with unresolved D. V dropped 6 bases and J dropped 3 bases, with 12 bases sitting between them. Germline values: CDR1 SQVTM, CDR2 ANQGSEA. CDR3 length: 13 amino acids. The CDR3: CSVWGGSGNTIYF. CDR3 in DNA: TGCAGCGTATGGGGAGGAAGTGGAAACACCATATATTTT. Full variable domain (missing parts from reference TRBV29-1 and TRBJ1-3): SAVISQKPSRDICQRGTSLTIQCQVDSQVTMMFWYRQQPGQSLTLIATANQGSEATYESGFVIDKFPISRPNLTFSTLTVSNMSPEDSSIYLCSVWGGSGNTIYFGEGSWLTVV.

The gene calls are TRBV30 and TRBJ1-4, with 7 bases fitting TRBD1. Losses at the gene ends were 4 bases for V and 8 bases for J; bases not matched to a gene: 7. From germline, CDR1 is GTSNPN and CDR2 SVGIG (reference sequence). CDR3 length: 13 residues. The CDR3, as DNA: TGTGCCTGGAAACAGGGGTTTGGGGAAAAACTGTTTTTT. Translated, it gives CAWKQGFGEKLFF.

This chain links TRBV28 with TRBJ2-5; 10 bases agree with TRBD2. Germline CDR1 MDHEN, CDR2 SYDVKM. CDR3 length: 16 amino acids. Germline trimming cut 11 bases from V and 1 base from J; bases unmatched to any gene: 13. The CDR3 protein is CAPSNPKREGQETQYF. The CDR3 nucleotides read TGTGCCCCCAGTAACCCCAAGCGGGAGGGCCAAGAGACCCAGTACTTC. The whole variable domain, remainder taken from reference TRBV28 and TRBJ2-5, is DVKVTQSSRYLVKRTGEKVFLECVQDMDHENMFWYRQDPGLGLRLIYFSYDVKMKEKGDIPEGYSVSREKKERFSLILESASTNQTSMYLCAPSNPKREGQETQYFGPGTRLLVL.

V is TRBV5-4 and J is TRBJ2-1, with a weak D call TRBD2 (5 bases). The CDR3 is 17 amino acids. Germline V gene data show CDR1 as SGHNT and CDR2 as YYREEE (reference sequence). V lost 0 bases and J lost 0, with 13 bases in between. CDR3 residues: CASSLGSRGSSYNEQFF. The DNA for the CDR3 is TGTGCCAGCAGCTTGGGATCTCGAGGGAGCTCCTACAATGAGCAGTTCTTC.

This chain uses TRBV11-3 with TRBJ2-3; no definite D call. The CDR3 contains 13 residues. V lost 4 bases to trimming and J lost 0 bases, with 5 bases between them. Germline lookup yields CDR1 SGHNT and CDR2 YENEEA. CDR3 in DNA: TGTGCCAGCAGCTCGACTAGCACAGATACGCAGTATTTT. Its translation is CASSSTSTDTQYF.